This TCR beta chain is drawn from a study of beta chain features in type 1 diabetes. Every isolated RNA sample was fully reverse transcribed, so sequencing captured expressed TCRB transcripts. Repertoires were generated with immunoSEQ multiplex PCR, while TCRdb's copy carries only in-frame clones and drops some. Among 200,000 to 300,000 clones listed, around 21% were seen once. This clone was detected only a few times. Its target is unknown. Deletions cut 7 bases from V and 3 bases from J, with 10 bases between. Per the germline V gene, CDR1 is SNHLY and CDR2 is FYNNEI. The CDR3 is 12 residues long. Study results and caveats: Among all four CD4+ subsets, Type 1 diabetes patients had TCRB CDR3s that were moderately but significantly shorter.

Sequencing was performed on naive CD4+ T cells from blood. This sequence joins TRBV2 and TRBJ2-7; D may be TRBD2 (5 bases). The TCR sequence derives from a woman in her forties with type 1 diabetes. The CDR3 spells CASNAEGYEQYF. The CDR3 coding sequence is TGTGCCAGCAATGCCGAGGGCTACGAGCAGTACTTC.